The 25 T cell receptor beta chains listed next were all sequenced from one sample in a study of CD8 T cells in Susac syndrome. A quantity of roughly 0.5 to 1 ug RNA underwent reverse transcription using random hexamers. Each CDR3 protein is one row after TCRdb ran MiXCR on the immunoSEQ multiplex PCR reads. Of about 400,000 distinct CDR3 sequences listed, 85% to 90% were seen once; the top ten hold approximately 0.12%. The sequenced sample consisted of CD8+ T cells from PBMCs. The source of these receptors is a human donor with multiple sclerosis.

This chain links TRBV4-1 with TRBJ2-4; TRBD2 aligns across 12 bases. Germline CDR1 and CDR2: MGHRA and YSYEKL. The CDR3 length is 17 residues. After removal of 3 bases from V and 7 bases from J, the junction contained 10 bases not matched to a gene. CDR3 sequence reads: CASSHRLAGGSENIQYF. The CDR3 nucleotides are TGCGCCAGCAGCCATCGGCTAGCGGGAGGGTCGGAGAACATTCAGTACTTC.

The J gene is TRBJ2-5, the V gene TRBV6-1; no clear D. Germline V gene lookup returns CDR1 MNHNS and CDR2 SASEGT. V shed 1 base and J shed 10 bases, with 7 bases lying between them. This CDR3 is 11 amino acids long. The CDR3, as DNA: TGTGCCAGCAGTGAAGGAAGGGACCAGTACTTC. It specifies CASSEGRDQYF.

The rearrangement joins TRBV11-2 to TRBJ2-4, with a weak D call TRBD2 (5 bases). The V gene lost 0 bases and the J gene lost 1 base, with 10 bases spanning the gap. Per germline, CDR1 SGHAT and CDR2 FQNNGV. This CDR3 is built from 16 residues. DNA of the CDR3: TGTGCCAGCAGCTTAGACGGGATGTGGGCCAAAAACATTCAGTACTTC. Translating gives CASSLDGMWAKNIQYF. Variable domain in full (rest from reference TRBV11-2 and TRBJ2-4): EAGVAQSPRYKIIEKRQSVAFWCNPISGHATLYWYQQILGQGPKLLIQFQNNGVVDDSQLPKDRFSAERLKGVDSTLKIQPAKLEDSAVYLCASSLDGMWAKNIQYFGAGTRLSVL.

This chain uses TRBV25-1 with TRBJ1-2; 7 nucleotides align to TRBD1. Germline assignment: CDR1 MGHDK and CDR2 SYGVNS. The junction had 5 bases not matched to a gene; V was cut back by 8 bases and J by 5 bases. The CDR3 is made up of 12 amino acids. The CDR3, as DNA: TGTGCCAGCCAGGGGGAAAGATATGGCTACACCTTC. Amino acids: CASQGERYGYTF.

V usage is TRBV10-2 and J usage is TRBJ2-7; D call uncertain. Trimming removed 4 bases at V and 4 bases at J, with 11 bases between. CDR1 and CDR2 from the germline V gene are WSHSY and SAAADI. CDR3 length equals 13 residues. The DNA for the CDR3 is TGCGCCAGCAGTGTATCTCAGACGTACGAGCAGTACTTC. Its protein is CASSVSQTYEQYF.

The V gene is TRBV7-8, the J gene TRBJ2-1; 14 bases map to TRBD2. CDR1 is SGHVS and CDR2 is FQNEAQ in the germline V gene. The ends lost 3 bases at V and 7 bases at J; junction bases unmatched: 8. The CDR3 loop spans 17 amino acids. CDR3 loop: CASSFSRLAGGPNEQFF. The DNA of the CDR3 is TGTGCCAGCAGCTTCTCCCGACTAGCGGGGGGGCCAAATGAGCAGTTCTTC.

The V and J genes are TRBV12-5 and TRBJ2-7; a weak D match, TRBD2 (5 bases). The V end was cut by 6 bases, the J end by 0 bases, with 18 bases between. The CDR3 has 16 residues. CDR1 is LGHNT and CDR2 is FRNRAP in the germline V gene. The CDR3 nucleotides are TGTGCTAGTGGCCGTCTCGGTAGCGACTTCTCCTACGAGCAGTACTTC. This gives the protein CASGRLGSDFSYEQYF.

The chain combines TRBV29-1 with TRBJ2-7; possible D gene TRBD2, 5 bases. The ends were cut back, 5 bases at V and 7 bases at J, with 9 bases in the middle. This CDR3 is 10 amino acids long. Germline-derived CDR1 and CDR2 are SQVTM and ANQGSEA. DNA for the CDR3: TGCAGCGTTTCTTCGGGAGAGCAGTACTTC. Its translation is CSVSSGEQYF.

The CDR3 protein is CSVEDGVPYGYTF. CDR3 bases: TGCAGCGTTGAAGACGGGGTTCCCTATGGCTACACCTTC. The chain uses TRBV29-1 and TRBJ1-2; no firm D call. Trimming shortened V by 0 bases and J by 4 bases, and 9 bases separated the two germline ends. This CDR3 is 13 amino acids long. Per germline, CDR1 SQVTM and CDR2 ANQGSEA. The full variable domain, its missing parts supplied by reference TRBV29-1 and TRBJ1-2, is SAVISQKPSRDICQRGTSLTIQCQVDSQVTMMFWYRQQPGQSLTLIATANQGSEATYESGFVIDKFPISRPNLTFSTLTVSNMSPEDSSIYLCSVEDGVPYGYTFGSGTRLTVV.

The rearrangement joins TRBV19 to TRBJ2-1; possibly TRBD2 for D (5 bases). Germline CDR1 and CDR2: LNHDA and SQIVND (reference sequence). Trimming stripped 5 bases from V and 0 bases from J, with 11 bases between. CDR3 size: 15 residues. DNA of the CDR3: TGTGCCAGTAGTCCCCCGGGGAGCTCCTACAATGAGCAGTTCTTC. Its protein is CASSPPGSSYNEQFF.

The chain uses TRBV21-1 and TRBJ2-7; whether TRBD1, the table's D call, matches the DNA was not checked. TRBV21-1 is a recognized pseudogene. CDR3 size: 17 residues. This chain's CDR3 is CASSKVGAPGQGYEQYF. Here the CDR3 DNA reads TGTGCCAGCAGCAAAGTGGGGGCCCCAGGACAGGGCTACGAGCAGTACTTC.

This clonotype was found once. The CDR3 here is CASSRRQGGYGYTF. The CDR3, as DNA: TGTGCCAGCAGTAGGAGACAGGGCGGATACGGCTACACCTTC. The V gene is TRBV6-1, the J gene TRBJ1-2; TRBD1 aligns across 7 bases. Per germline, CDR1 MNHNS and CDR2 SASEGT. This CDR3 spans 14 amino acids. Losses at the gene ends were 5 bases for V and 8 bases for J; bases not matched to a gene: 11.

This clonotype was detected a few times. This chain links TRBV5-6 with TRBJ2-5; D could derive from TRBD1 or TRBD2 (6 bases each). Germline CDR1 reads SGHDT; CDR2 reads YYEEEE. CDR3 length: 13 amino acids. Trimming removed 0 bases from V and 4 bases from J, with 7 bases in between. The CDR3 bases are TGTGCCAGCAGCTTGGGGGGGGCAGAGACCCAGTACTTC. Translated, it gives CASSLGGAETQYF.

This clonotype appeared once. The chain links TRBV27 to TRBJ2-1, with D maybe TRBD1 (6 bases). V lost 6 bases to trimming and J lost 6 bases, with 15 bases between them. The CDR3 consists of 14 residues. Germline-derived CDR1 and CDR2 are MNHEY and SMNVEV (reference sequence). This CDR3 is CASRPGTSINEQFF. CDR3 in DNA: TGTGCCAGCAGACCCGGGACATCCATCAATGAGCAGTTCTTC.

The chain uses TRBV2 and TRBJ2-7, with D perhaps TRBD1 or TRBD2 (5 bases each). Between the trimmed V and J ends, which lost 3 bases and 3 bases, there was a span of 18 bases. Per germline, CDR1 SNHLY and CDR2 FYNNEI. This CDR3 is built from 16 residues. The CDR3 region has the DNA TGTGCCAGCAGTGACGCTGGGACCGAGTCCAACTACGAGCAGTACTTC. Amino acids: CASSDAGTESNYEQYF.

The rearrangement joins TRBV6-1 to TRBJ2-3; 9 nucleotides align to TRBD2. This CDR3 spans 15 amino acids. Unmatched junction bases numbered 7, after V lost 4 bases and J lost 5 bases. The germline gives CDR1 MNHNS, CDR2 SASEGT. The CDR3 region is CASSAPGLAGDTQYF. Here the CDR3 DNA reads TGTGCCAGCAGTGCTCCGGGACTAGCCGGAGATACGCAGTATTTT.

The J gene is TRBJ2-1, the V gene TRBV12-3 or TRBV12-4; maybe TRBD2 (6 bases). This CDR3 is 13 amino acids long. V was trimmed by 4 bases and J by 6 bases, leaving 10 bases between them. In nucleotides, the CDR3 is TGTGCCAGCAGTTGGACTACCCCCAATGAGCAGTTCTTC. Translation: CASSWTTPNEQFF.

The chain recombines TRBV20-1 with TRBJ2-3; no clear D. The CDR3 totals 16 residues. V was cut by 0 bases and J by 3 bases, with 16 bases left in between. Germline CDR1 and CDR2: DFQATT and SNEGSKA (reference sequence). The CDR3 bases are TGCAGTGCTAGAGATCACGGCCAGGCAATTACAGATACGCAGTATTTT. Amino acids: CSARDHGQAITDTQYF.

J is TRBJ1-3 and V is TRBV2; D uncertain. This CDR3 is built from 12 residues. Trimming took 10 bases from V and 2 from J, leaving 9 bases between them. From germline, CDR1 is SNHLY and CDR2 FYNNEI. In DNA, the CDR3 is TGTGCCACCTCCCACACTGGAAACACCATATATTTT. Translated: CATSHTGNTIYF.

This sequence joins TRBV20-1 and TRBJ1-2; 8 bases match TRBD1. CDR1 is DFQATT and CDR2 is SNEGSKA in the germline V gene (reference sequence). The CDR3 has 17 amino acids. Unmatched junction bases numbered 10, after V lost 0 bases and J lost 1 base. The CDR3, as DNA: TGCAGTGCTAGAGATGGCCTGACAGGGGAAATTAACTATGGCTACACCTTC. Encoded protein: CSARDGLTGEINYGYTF.

The chain carries TRBV27 and TRBJ2-7; 9 bases align to TRBD2. The CDR3 covers 14 residues. Trimming at V came to 4 bases and at J to 4 bases, leaving 5 bases not matched to a gene. Germline assignment: CDR1 MNHEY and CDR2 SMNVEV (reference sequence). The CDR3 loop is CASSWGGRDYEQYF. The DNA of the CDR3 is TGTGCCAGCAGTTGGGGCGGGAGGGATTACGAGCAGTACTTC.

This chain links TRBV7-9 with TRBJ1-1, with TRBD1 as a possible D gene (5 bases). Germline lookup yields CDR1 SEHNR and CDR2 FQNEAQ (reference sequence). CDR3 length equals 13 residues. Trimming removed 8 bases from V and 2 bases from J, with 12 bases in between. The CDR3 coding sequence is TGTGCCAGCTCAAAGGGGTTAAACACTGAAGCTTTCTTT. Protein product: CASSKGLNTEAFF. The whole variable domain, remainder taken from reference TRBV7-9 and TRBJ1-1, is DTGVSQNPRHKITKRGQNVTFRCDPISEHNRLYWYRQTLGQGPEFLTYFQNEAQLEKSRLLSDRFSAERPKGSFSTLEIQRTEQGDSAMYLCASSKGLNTEAFFGQGTRLTVV.

V is TRBV6-1 and J is TRBJ2-7; D is possibly TRBD1 (5 bases). V dropped 4 bases and J dropped 6 bases, with 10 bases sitting between them. The CDR3 loop spans 12 amino acids. Germline V CDR1 and CDR2: MNHNS, SASEGT. The CDR3 region has the DNA TGTGCCAGCAGTGCAGCAGGGCCCGAGCAGTACTTC. Residues: CASSAAGPEQYF.

This clonotype has only a few counts. V is TRBV4-2 and J is TRBJ2-5; D tentatively reads TRBD1 or TRBD2 (5 bases each). V lost 5 bases, J lost 5 bases, and 15 bases lay in between. Germline lookup yields CDR1 LGHNA and CDR2 YNFKEQ. This CDR3 region has 14 residues. In nucleotides, the CDR3 is TGTGCCAGCAGCGAAAGGGACCTGACGGAGACCCAGTACTTC. It specifies CASSERDLTETQYF.

V usage is TRBV7-6 and J usage is TRBJ1-5; D uncertain. V was cut by 2 bases and J by 2 bases, with 10 bases left in between. Germline CDR1 SGHVS, CDR2 FNYEAQ. This CDR3 is 15 amino acids long. The CDR3 region is CASSLSASGNQPQHF. The CDR3 nucleotides read TGTGCCAGCAGCTTATCAGCGAGCGGCAATCAGCCCCAGCATTTT.